Each of the 16 T cell receptor beta chains below was sequenced from the same sample in a study of cytomegalovirus exposure and HLA in healthy donors. In the PCR, 60 Vbeta and 13 Jbeta primers were used. TCRdb keeps only in-frame clones here, not all; method: immunoSEQ multiplex PCR. The repertoire holds 200,000 to 300,000 clones, with roughly 82% as singletons. The specimen sequenced was PBMCs. These receptors were collected from a woman in her 40s in good health and CMV-seropositive.

The CDR3 loop reads CASSSPGELTGELFF. DNA for the CDR3: TGTGCCAGCAGTTCCCCAGGGGAACTAACCGGGGAGCTGTTTTTT. V and J are TRBV28 and TRBJ2-2; TRBD1 might be the D (6 bases). V was trimmed by 4 bases and J by 5 bases, leaving 14 bases between them. The CDR3 loop spans 15 amino acids. From germline, CDR1 is MDHEN and CDR2 SYDVKM.

This chain connects TRBV7-9 to TRBJ2-1; TRBD2 matches at 9 bases. J lost 10 bases, V lost 2 bases, and 21 bases had no gene match. Germline-derived CDR1 and CDR2 are SEHNR and FQNEAQ (reference sequence). The CDR3 length is 19 residues. In DNA form, the CDR3 reads TGTGCCAGCAGCTTATTCTTTCGGAGCGGAGCGGGGGGATCAGGGGAGCAGTTCTTC. Translating it yields CASSLFFRSGAGGSGEQFF.

CDR3 sequence reads: CASSLLGINFATNEKLFF. CDR3 coding DNA: TGCGCCAGCAGCTTGTTGGGCATAAATTTTGCAACTAATGAAAAACTGTTTTTT. The chain has TRBV5-1 and TRBJ1-4; D ambiguous. Between the trimmed V and J ends, which lost 1 base and 0 bases, there was a span of 16 bases. Germline values: CDR1 SGHRS, CDR2 YFSETQ. The CDR3 totals 18 residues.

This chain connects TRBV7-8 to TRBJ2-1; 11 nucleotides match TRBD2. Trimming removed 4 bases from V and 8 bases from J; junction bases left unmatched: 4. Germline V gene sequence: CDR1 SGHVS, CDR2 FQNEAQ. The CDR3 extends over 14 amino acids. Written as DNA, the CDR3 is TGTGCCAGCAGCTCCCTAGCGGGGGGTGATGAGCAGTTCTTC. As protein: CASSSLAGGDEQFF. Drawing the rest from reference TRBV7-8 and TRBJ2-1, the complete variable domain is GAGVSQSPRYKVAKRGQDVALRCDPISGHVSLFWYQQALGQGPEFLTYFQNEAQLDKSGLPSDRFFAERPEGSVSTLKIQRTQQEDSAVYLCASSSLAGGDEQFFGPGTRLTVL.

The rearrangement uses TRBV9 and TRBJ2-7; TRBD2 agrees at 11 bases. The trim removed 2 bases at V and 3 bases at J, leaving 1 base unmatched. The CDR3 covers 14 residues. CDR1 and CDR2 (germline): SGDLS, YYNGEE. The CDR3 here is CASSVGTSGYEQYF. The CDR3 bases are TGTGCCAGCAGCGTCGGGACTAGCGGCTACGAGCAGTACTTC.

Comment on this clone: Compared with germline, one end of the junction differs, possibly owing to a read error. The rearrangement joins TRBV18 to TRBJ2-1, with 7 bases fitting TRBD1. The CDR3 sequence is 14 residues long. The germline CDR1 and CDR2 sequences are KGHSH and LQKENI. For the CDR3, the DNA is TGTGCCAGCTCGCCACCGACAGGGTTCAATGAGCAGTTCTTC. Amino acid sequence: CASSPPTGFNEQFF.

This sequence joins TRBV11-2 and TRBJ1-6; D is ambiguous. The germline V gene encodes CDR1 SGHAT and CDR2 FQNNGV. The CDR3 extends over 13 amino acids. The V and J ends lost 5 bases and 7 bases respectively, with 9 bases between them. The CDR3 sequence: CASSRSGNSPLHF. CDR3 coding DNA: TGTGCCAGCAGCCGGTCGGGGAATTCACCCCTCCACTTT.

This clone showed up just a few times. This sequence joins TRBV4-3 and TRBJ2-7, with D possibly being TRBD2 (6 bases). V was pared by 4 bases and J by 0 bases, with 19 bases between. CDR3 length: 17 residues. Germline V gives CDR1 LGHNA, CDR2 YSLEER. Written as DNA, the CDR3 is TGCGCCAGCAGCCCAAGTTTGGGCGGGACGAGCTCCTACGAGCAGTACTTC. It translates to CASSPSLGGTSSYEQYF.

The gene calls are TRBV6-5 and TRBJ2-7, with 8 positions matching TRBD1. Per the germline V gene, CDR1 is MNHEY and CDR2 is SVGAGI. V shed 2 bases, J shed 3 bases, and the junction held 6 bases outside the gene matches. The CDR3 runs to 15 residues. CDR3 coding DNA: TGTGCCAGCAGTTACGCACCCAGGGGGCTCTACGAGCAGTACTTC. Its translation is CASSYAPRGLYEQYF.

The chain combines TRBV4-1 with TRBJ2-1; weak D call: TRBD1 (6 bases). The CDR3 consists of 15 residues. Germline V gene sequence: CDR1 MGHRA, CDR2 YSYEKL. The V end was cut by 2 bases, the J end by 9 bases, with 17 bases between. The CDR3 bases are TGCGCCAGCAGCCAATCACACTCAGGGGTAGGTGAGCAGTTCTTC. Amino acids: CASSQSHSGVGEQFF.

The genes are TRBV6-1 and TRBJ2-1; 7 bases are shared with TRBD1. The length of the CDR3 is 14 residues. Germline V gives CDR1 MNHNS, CDR2 SASEGT. The trim removed 2 bases at V and 8 bases at J, leaving 6 bases unmatched. Here the CDR3 reads CASSEPTGLDEQFF. The CDR3 DNA reads TGTGCCAGCAGTGAACCGACAGGGTTAGATGAGCAGTTCTTC.

V and J are TRBV19 and TRBJ1-2; 11 nucleotides align to TRBD1. Trimming removed 6 bases from V and 4 bases from J; junction bases left unmatched: 13. The V gene's germline CDR1 is LNHDA and CDR2 SQIVND (reference sequence). CDR3 size: 17 residues. In DNA, the CDR3 is TGTGCCAGTAGGACGGACAGGGGGCGCCGTGCCTCCTATGGCTACACCTTC. Translated, it gives CASRTDRGRRASYGYTF.

V usage is TRBV30 and J usage is TRBJ1-5, with 7 positions matching TRBD1. Germline V gene data show CDR1 as GTSNPN and CDR2 as SVGIG (reference sequence). The CDR3 has 13 residues. The junction had 8 bases not matched to a gene; V was cut back by 5 bases and J by 7 bases. In DNA, the CDR3 is TGTGCCTGGGCTAACAGGGGAGAACAGCCCCAGCATTTT. Its protein is CAWANRGEQPQHF. Together with reference TRBV30 and TRBJ1-5, the CDR3 gives the full variable domain: SQTIHQWPATLVQPVGSPLSLECTVEGTSNPNLYWYRQAAGRGLQLLFYSVGIGQISSEVPQNLSASRPQDRQFILSSKKLLLSDSGFYLCAWANRGEQPQHFGDGTRLSIL.

The gene calls are TRBV2 and TRBJ2-7, with TRBD1 matching over 9 bases. Germline CDR1 SNHLY, CDR2 FYNNEI. With V trimmed by 6 bases and J by 5 bases, 11 bases remained unmatched. This CDR3 spans 15 amino acids. CDR3 sequence: CASRESTGGGDEQYF. The CDR3 DNA reads as TGTGCCAGCAGAGAGTCGACAGGGGGTGGGGACGAGCAGTACTTC.

The chain employs TRBV9 and TRBJ2-3; tentatively, D is TRBD1 (5 bases). Germline V gives CDR1 SGDLS, CDR2 YYNGEE. This CDR3 region has 15 residues. Trimming shortened V by 0 bases and J by 5 bases, and 13 bases separated the two germline ends. In DNA form, the CDR3 reads TGTGCCAGCAGCGTAGTCTTTGGGGCCAAAGATACGCAGTATTTT. Protein product: CASSVVFGAKDTQYF.

This chain connects TRBV7-2 to TRBJ2-3, with 7 positions matching TRBD1. J was trimmed by 11 bases and V by 5 bases; bases with no gene match: 13. The CDR3 is 14 residues long. Germline-derived CDR1 and CDR2 are SGHTA and FQGNSA. CDR3 sequence reads: CASSHSSRGSWQYF. In DNA, the CDR3 is TGTGCCAGCAGCCATTCCTCCAGGGGGTCCTGGCAGTATTTT.